This T cell receptor beta chain was obtained from a study of tumor-infiltrating lymphocytes in primary liver carcinoma. Background on the study: Tumor stage was T1-T3 N0M0, and tumor size was roughly 4 to 10 cm across. Samples yielded about 3.65 to 8 million productive TCRbeta reads, similar across tissue types.

This clonotype was found many times. As yet, its antigen is unknown. The blood RNA (from unsorted whole blood) was obtained, and germline DNA was also extracted. Production of TCR beta cDNA used around 0.45 ug total RNA together with a constant-region primer. Libraries for TCR beta were built through three nested multiplex PCR rounds, which together made up a slightly modified ARM-PCR procedure. The study ran its first two PCR rounds for around 9 cycles each, using TRBV1-TRBV30 forward primers and a C-beta reverse primer. TCRdb re-called the multiplex PCR reads through MiXCR, storing one row per CDR3 protein. Found here are 250,000 to 350,000 distinct CDR3 sequences, around three fifths of them singletons; the top ten hold over 15%. In germline, CDR1 is SGHAT, CDR2 FQDESV (reference sequence). Trimming left V 3 bases short and J 0 bases short, with 12 bases between. CDR3 size: 15 residues. Points from the study as a whole: Tumor-adjacent and tumor-blood pairs displayed less overlap than did pairs of tumor regions. Blood's top-250-clone fraction was significantly lower than that of tumors (p = 0.039).

The sequence was collected from a woman in her thirties with primary liver carcinoma and hepatitis B virus infection. Material for sequencing was peripheral blood. V and J are TRBV11-1 and TRBJ2-7, with a weak D call TRBD1 (5 bases). As DNA, the CDR3 is TGTGCCAGCAGCTTGACACAAGGGGCCTCCTACGAGCAGTACTTC. This codes for CASSLTQGASYEQYF.